This T cell receptor beta chain was captured in a study of blood T cell repertoires in COVID-19. Trimming took 5 bases from V and 0 from J; bases not matched to a gene: 6. The CDR3 consists of 16 residues. The V gene's germline CDR1 is ENHRY and CDR2 SYGVKD. Study processing details: Amplification of reference gene primers was used by the study to estimate nucleated cell counts. Profiled with immunoSEQ multiplex PCR; TCRdb holds only in-frame clones, not every one. Clone size and V and J calls were adopted from that table, with D and trimming inferred from the DNA. This sample has 55,000 to 70,000 clones, with 88% found just once.

Sequencing was performed on peripheral blood. The V call is TRBV10-3, the J call TRBJ2-4, with TRBD1 matching over 8 bases. The receptor comes from a woman aged 55-69 years with COVID-19, enrolled during active disease. This chain's CDR3 is CAISSTGTGAKNIQYF. In nucleotides, the CDR3 is TGTGCCATCAGTTCCACCGGGACAGGAGCCAAAAACATTCAGTACTTC.